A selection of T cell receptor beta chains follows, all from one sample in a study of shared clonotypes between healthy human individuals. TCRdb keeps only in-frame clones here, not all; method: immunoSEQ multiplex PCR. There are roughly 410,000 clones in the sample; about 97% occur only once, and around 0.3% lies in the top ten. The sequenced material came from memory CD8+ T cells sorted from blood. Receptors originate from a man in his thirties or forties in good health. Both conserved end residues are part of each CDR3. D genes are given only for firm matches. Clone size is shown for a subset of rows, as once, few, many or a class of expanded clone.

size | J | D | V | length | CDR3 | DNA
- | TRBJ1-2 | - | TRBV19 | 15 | CASSPETPNYYGYTF | TGTGCCAGTAGTCCGGAGACACCGAACTACTATGGCTACACCTTC
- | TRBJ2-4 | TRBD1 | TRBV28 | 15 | CASSTSGTGVGIQYF | TGTGCCAGCAGTACATCCGGGACAGGGGTCGGCATTCAGTACTTC
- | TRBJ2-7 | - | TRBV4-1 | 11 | CASSQGHEQYF | TGCGCCAGCAGCCAGGGACACGAGCAGTACTTC
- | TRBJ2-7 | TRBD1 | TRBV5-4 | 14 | CASSSRDSSYEQYF | TGTGCCAGCAGCTCCCGGGACAGCTCCTACGAGCAGTACTTC
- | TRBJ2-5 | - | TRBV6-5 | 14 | CASSYWLNQETQYF | TGTGCCAGCAGTTATTGGCTAAACCAAGAGACCCAGTACTTC
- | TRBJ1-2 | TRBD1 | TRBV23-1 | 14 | CASRGQGLDYGYTF | TGCGCCAGCAGAGGACAGGGCCTGGACTATGGCTACACCTTC
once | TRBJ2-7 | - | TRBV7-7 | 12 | CASSPGGDEQYF | TGTGCTAGCAGCCCTGGGGGAGACGAGCAGTACTTC
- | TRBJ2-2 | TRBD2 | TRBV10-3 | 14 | CAIGTSGRAGELFF | TGTGCCATCGGTACTAGCGGGAGAGCCGGGGAGCTGTTTTTT
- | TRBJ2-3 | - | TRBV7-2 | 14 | CASSFQLGTDTQYF | TGTGCCAGCAGCTTCCAATTAGGCACAGATACGCAGTATTTT
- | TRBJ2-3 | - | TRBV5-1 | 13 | CASSPRFTDTQYF | TGCGCCAGCAGCCCCCGTTTCACAGATACGCAGTATTTT
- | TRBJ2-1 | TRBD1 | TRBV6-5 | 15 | CASSSAGTGDNEQFF | TGTGCCAGCAGCTCAGCCGGGACAGGGGACAATGAGCAGTTCTTC
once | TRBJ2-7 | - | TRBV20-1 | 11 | CSAPDRSEQYF | TGCAGTGCCCCAGACAGATCCGAGCAGTACTTC
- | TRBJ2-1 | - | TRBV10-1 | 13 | CASSADHYNEQFF | TGCGCCAGCAGTGCCGACCACTACAATGAGCAGTTCTTC
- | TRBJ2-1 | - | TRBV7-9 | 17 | CASSFSGIGPHNNEQFF | TGTGCCAGCAGCTTCTCGGGGATCGGACCCCATAACAATGAGCAGTTCTTC
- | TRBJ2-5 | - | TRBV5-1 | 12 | CASSPGQETQYF | TGCGCCAGCAGCCCCGGACAAGAGACCCAGTACTTC
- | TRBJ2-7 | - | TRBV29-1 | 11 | CSVDEDYEQYF | TGCAGCGTTGACGAGGACTACGAGCAGTACTTC
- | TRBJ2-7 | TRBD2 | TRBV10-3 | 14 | CAISEQAGAYEQYF | TGTGCCATCAGTGAGCAAGCGGGAGCCTACGAGCAGTACTTC
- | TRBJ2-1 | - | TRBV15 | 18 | CATSRSLMGPRKVCEQFF | TGTGCCACCAGCAGAAGCCTCATGGGTCCGCGGAAAGTTTGTGAGCAGTTCTTC
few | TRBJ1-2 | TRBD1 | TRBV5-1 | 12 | CASSLGQGGYTF | TGCGCCAGCAGCTTGGGACAGGGTGGCTACACCTTC
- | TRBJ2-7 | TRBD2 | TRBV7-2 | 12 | CASSLFGLAKYF | TGTGCCAGCAGCTTATTCGGACTAGCGAAGTACTTC
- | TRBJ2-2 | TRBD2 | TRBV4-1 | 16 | CASSPGTSGNTGELFF | TGCGCCAGCAGCCCTGGGACTAGCGGAAACACCGGGGAGCTGTTTTTT
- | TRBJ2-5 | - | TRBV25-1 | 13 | CASSGGLKETQYF | TGTGCCAGCAGTGGGGGGCTGAAGGAGACCCAGTACTTC
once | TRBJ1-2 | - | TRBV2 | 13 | CASSEDRNYGYTF | TGTGCCAGCAGTGAGGACAGAAACTATGGCTACACCTTC
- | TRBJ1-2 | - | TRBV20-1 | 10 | CSAIRVGYTF | TGCAGTGCTATAAGGGTTGGCTACACCTTC
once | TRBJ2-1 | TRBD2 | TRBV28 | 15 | CASRDGGLARNEQFF | TGTGCCAGCAGGGATGGGGGACTAGCACGCAATGAGCAGTTCTTC
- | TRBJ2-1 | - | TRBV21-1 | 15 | CASRRPDSSYNEQFF | TGTGCCAGCCGCCGACCGGATAGCTCCTACAATGAGCAGTTCTTC
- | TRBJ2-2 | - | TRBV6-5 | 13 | CASSYTGPGELFF | TGTGCCAGCAGTTATACAGGGCCCGGGGAGCTGTTTTTT
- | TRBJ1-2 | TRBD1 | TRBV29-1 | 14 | CSVGPGQGAEGYTF | TGCAGCGTTGGACCGGGACAGGGGGCTGAAGGCTACACCTTC
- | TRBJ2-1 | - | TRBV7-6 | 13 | CASSPGLTNEQFF | TGTGCCAGCAGCCCAGGGTTAACAAATGAGCAGTTCTTC
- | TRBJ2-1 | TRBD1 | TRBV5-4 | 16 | CASSFGSGTGEGEQFF | TGTGCCAGCAGCTTCGGGTCCGGGACAGGGGAAGGTGAGCAGTTCTTC
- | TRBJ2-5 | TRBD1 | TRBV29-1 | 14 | CSVRRDRVLETQYF | TGCAGCGTCCGAAGGGACAGGGTGTTGGAGACCCAGTACTTC
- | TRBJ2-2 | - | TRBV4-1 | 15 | CASSQVSSNTGELFF | TGCGCCAGCAGCCAAGTGTCTAGCAACACCGGGGAGCTGTTTTTT
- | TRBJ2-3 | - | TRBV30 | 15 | CAWSVLQVVTDTQYF | TGTGCCTGGAGTGTACTACAGGTCGTCACAGATACGCAGTATTTT
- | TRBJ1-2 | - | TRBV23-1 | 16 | CASSQSAGASTGSYTF | TGCGCCAGCAGTCAATCGGCGGGGGCGTCGACTGGTAGCTACACCTTC
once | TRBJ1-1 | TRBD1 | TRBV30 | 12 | CAWTTGGAEAFF | TGTGCCTGGACCACAGGGGGGGCTGAAGCTTTCTTT
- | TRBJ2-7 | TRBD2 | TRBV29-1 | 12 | CSVGTSAYEQYF | TGCAGCGTTGGGACTAGCGCCTACGAGCAGTACTTC
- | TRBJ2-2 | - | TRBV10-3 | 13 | CAISEGQTGELFF | TGTGCCATCAGTGAGGGGCAGACCGGGGAGCTGTTTTTT
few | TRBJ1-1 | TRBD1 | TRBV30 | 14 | CAQSPGGRNTEAFF | TGTGCCCAATCGCCAGGGGGCCGGAACACTGAAGCTTTCTTT
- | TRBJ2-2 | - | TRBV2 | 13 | CASRDRQSGELFF | TGTGCCAGCAGGGACCGACAATCCGGGGAGCTGTTTTTT
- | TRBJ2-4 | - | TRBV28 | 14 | CASSLSWSKNIQYF | TGTGCCAGCAGTTTATCGTGGTCCAAAAACATTCAGTACTTC
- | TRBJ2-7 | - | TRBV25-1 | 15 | CASSTPDAIYYEQYF | TGTGCCAGCAGTACCCCCGACGCTATCTACTACGAGCAGTACTTC
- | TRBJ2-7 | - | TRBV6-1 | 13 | CASRRGDSYEQYF | TGTGCCAGCAGGCGTGGGGACTCCTACGAGCAGTACTTC
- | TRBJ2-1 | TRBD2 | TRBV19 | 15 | CASSIRAGGPDEQFF | TGTGCCAGTAGTATTCGAGCGGGAGGGCCGGATGAGCAGTTCTTC
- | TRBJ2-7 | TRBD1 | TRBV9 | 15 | CASSVTGTGIYEQYF | TGTGCCAGCAGCGTGACCGGGACAGGGATCTACGAGCAGTACTTC
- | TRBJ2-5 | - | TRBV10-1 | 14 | CASSAQGRRETQYF | TGCGCCAGCAGTGCTCAGGGCAGACGGGAGACCCAGTACTTC
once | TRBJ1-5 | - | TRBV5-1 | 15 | CASSLGQGGDQPQHF | TGCGCCAGCAGCTTGGGGCAGGGTGGCGATCAGCCCCAGCATTTT
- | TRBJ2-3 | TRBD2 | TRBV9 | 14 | CASSFTGREDTQYF | TGTGCCAGCAGCTTCACCGGGAGGGAAGATACGCAGTATTTT
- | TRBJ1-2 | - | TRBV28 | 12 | CASSLEGGGYTF | TGTGCCAGCAGTTTAGAGGGGGGAGGCTACACCTTC
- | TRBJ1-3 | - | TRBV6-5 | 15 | CASSLKVAGRNTIYF | TGTGCCAGCAGCCTAAAGGTAGCAGGACGAAACACCATATATTTT
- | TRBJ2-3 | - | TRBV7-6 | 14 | CASSLGSRTDTQYF | TGTGCCAGCAGCTTAGGGAGCCGCACAGATACGCAGTATTTT
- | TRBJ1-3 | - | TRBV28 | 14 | CASRPTGNGNTIYF | TGTGCCAGCAGGCCCACAGGGAATGGAAACACCATATATTTT
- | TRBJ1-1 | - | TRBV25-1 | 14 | CASSEFLENTEAFF | TGTGCCAGCAGTGAATTCTTGGAGAACACTGAAGCTTTCTTT
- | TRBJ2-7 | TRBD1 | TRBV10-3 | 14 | CAISGDRGGYEQYF | TGTGCCATCAGTGGCGACAGGGGGGGGTACGAGCAGTACTTC
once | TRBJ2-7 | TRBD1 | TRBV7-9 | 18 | CASSQSDRGAVTPYEQYF | TGTGCCAGCAGCCAATCGGACAGGGGGGCCGTTACACCCTACGAGCAGTACTTC
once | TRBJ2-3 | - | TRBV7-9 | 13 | CASRGPGTDTQYF | TGTGCCAGCAGGGGACCTGGGACAGATACGCAGTATTTT